These T cell receptor beta chains were read from a single sample in a study of identical twins. In TCRdb, the 5' RACE reads were re-called with MiXCR into one record per CDR3 protein. Of around 100,000 distinct CDR3 sequences listed, 5.9% are singletons. The sequencing sample was made of memory T cells sorted from blood. These receptors came from a woman in her forties or fifties in good health. Each CDR3 is given with its conserved first and last residue. D genes are given only for firm matches. Clone size is stated in some rows and not others, as once, few, many or a class when expanded.

V gene	J gene	D gene	clone size	CDR3 protein	CDR3 DNA
TRBV6-6	TRBJ1-1	TRBD1	few	CASSEGTANTEAFF	TGTGCCAGCAGTGAAGGGACAGCGAACACTGAAGCTTTCTTT
TRBV5-1	TRBJ2-2	-	many	CASSLRQDTGELFF	TGCGCCAGCAGCTTAAGACAAGACACCGGGGAGCTGTTTTTT
TRBV12-3/TRBV12-4	TRBJ2-5	TRBD2	many	CASSFGRERETQYF	TGTGCCAGCAGTTTCGGGAGGGAGCGAGAGACCCAGTACTTC
TRBV10-2	TRBJ2-3	-	few	CASSEIGVPTDTQYF	TGCGCCAGCAGTGAGATAGGGGTGCCCACAGATACGCAGTATTTT
TRBV20-1	TRBJ1-5	-	many	CSAFIPGSQQPQHF	TGCAGTGCTTTTATACCCGGGTCCCAGCAGCCCCAGCATTTT
TRBV6-5	TRBJ2-3	-	many	CASRSLVTDTQYF	TGTGCCAGCAGGAGTCTTGTCACAGATACGCAGTATTTT
TRBV29-1	TRBJ2-5	TRBD2	many	CSTREGETQYF	TGCAGCACCAGGGAGGGGGAGACCCAGTACTTC
TRBV7-2	TRBJ2-1	-	many	CASSYGWKGNEQFF	TGTGCCAGCAGCTATGGCTGGAAGGGGAATGAGCAGTTCTTC
TRBV12-3/TRBV12-4	TRBJ1-5	-	many	CASSLGAGQPQHF	TGTGCCAGCAGCCTTGGGGCAGGGCAGCCCCAGCATTTT
TRBV5-1	TRBJ2-5	-	-	CASSALWGNPGPEAETQYF	TGCGCCAGCAGCGCATTATGGGGAAACCCGGGGCCCGAGGCCGAGACCCAGTACTTC
TRBV29-1	TRBJ2-1	TRBD1	many	CSVAGQADQGQFF	TGCAGCGTGGCCGGACAGGCAGATCAAGGGCAGTTCTTC
TRBV24-1	TRBJ2-3	TRBD2	few	CATSSGKADTQYF	TGTGCCACCTCGAGCGGGAAGGCGGATACGCAGTATTTT
TRBV6-5	TRBJ1-1	-	many	CASSYERGRGMNTEAFF	TGTGCCAGCAGTTACGAGCGGGGGCGAGGGATGAACACTGAAGCTTTCTTT
TRBV20-1	TRBJ2-2	TRBD2	-	CSASGLAGGTTGELFF	TGCAGTGCTAGCGGACTAGCGGGAGGGACCACCGGGGAGCTGTTTTTT
TRBV5-1	TRBJ2-1	-	-	CASAKGGLPSYNEQFF	TGCGCCAGCGCGAAAGGGGGACTTCCTTCCTACAATGAGCAGTTCTTC
TRBV3-1	TRBJ2-7	-	many	CASSQVGGSEQYF	TGTGCCAGCAGCCAAGTGGGGGGAAGCGAGCAGTACTTC
TRBV29-1	TRBJ2-5	-	many	CSVDQGSETQYF	TGCAGCGTTGATCAGGGTTCGGAGACCCAGTACTTC
TRBV12-3/TRBV12-4	TRBJ2-1	-	few	CASSVARPAYNEQFF	TGTGCCAGCAGTGTAGCCAGACCCGCATACAATGAGCAGTTCTTC
TRBV20-1	TRBJ1-1	-	many	CSANSDRIYTEAFF	TGCAGTGCTAACTCAGACAGGATATACACTGAAGCTTTCTTT
TRBV6-5	TRBJ1-1	-	few	CASSYSNNAIMNTEAFF	TGTGCCAGCAGTTACTCGAACAATGCGATTATGAACACTGAAGCTTTCTTT
TRBV10-3	TRBJ1-1	-	many	CAASKAVNTEAFF	TGTGCCGCCTCGAAAGCGGTGAACACTGAAGCTTTCTTT
TRBV4-1	TRBJ1-5	-	many	CASSQEPGSNQPQHF	TGCGCCAGCAGCCAAGAGCCAGGAAGCAATCAGCCCCAGCATTTT
TRBV5-5	TRBJ2-5	TRBD2	few	CASSTGLVDLETQYF	TGTGCCAGCAGCACGGGACTAGTTGACTTGGAGACCCAGTACTTC
TRBV5-6	TRBJ1-1	-	many	CASSPQGLGNTEAFF	TGTGCCAGCAGTCCGCAGGGTTTAGGGAACACTGAAGCTTTCTTT
TRBV19	TRBJ2-1	TRBD2	many	CASSIQLTSANEQFF	TGTGCCAGTAGTATACAGCTGACTAGCGCCAATGAGCAGTTCTTC
TRBV12-3/TRBV12-4	TRBJ1-4	-	many	CASSSRDTRIKLFF	TGTGCCAGCAGTTCCCGGGACACACGAATAAAACTGTTTTTT
TRBV6-1	TRBJ1-5	-	many	CASSEAEHQPQHF	TGTGCCAGCAGTGAAGCCGAGCATCAGCCCCAGCATTTT
TRBV28	TRBJ2-3	TRBD2	many	CASSFATSGGDTQYF	TGTGCCAGCAGTTTCGCGACTAGCGGTGGAGATACGCAGTATTTT
TRBV9	TRBJ1-1	-	many	CASSVKDLANTEAFF	TGTGCCAGCAGCGTGAAGGACCTGGCGAACACTGAAGCTTTCTTT
TRBV29-1	TRBJ1-2	-	many	CSVSGGPNYGYTF	TGCAGCGTTTCTGGGGGGCCTAACTATGGCTACACCTTC
TRBV6-1	TRBJ2-3	-	many	CASTPAPGRRTDTQYF	TGTGCCAGCACCCCAGCACCGGGACGGCGCACAGATACGCAGTATTTT
TRBV12-3/TRBV12-4	TRBJ2-3	-	many	CATSRRGRTDTQYF	TGTGCCACGTCCCGCCGGGGGCGCACAGATACGCAGTATTTT
TRBV5-5	TRBJ1-1	-	-	CASSLQAVNTEAFF	TGTGCCAGCAGCTTGCAGGCGGTGAACACTGAAGCTTTCTTT
TRBV2	TRBJ2-4	TRBD1	many	CASKRDRGLNIQYF	TGTGCCAGCAAACGCGACAGGGGTTTAAACATTCAGTACTTC
TRBV11-2	TRBJ2-1	TRBD2	many	CASSLAGGFDNEQFF	TGTGCCAGCAGCTTAGCGGGAGGGTTCGACAATGAGCAGTTCTTC
TRBV21-1	TRBJ1-6	-	many	CARGVADKLHF	TGTGCCAGGGGGGTAGCGGACAAACTCCACTTT
TRBV20-1	TRBJ2-1	TRBD2	-	CSARGPKREAPHNEQFF	TGCAGTGCTAGAGGACCTAAGCGGGAGGCCCCTCACAATGAGCAGTTCTTC
TRBV4-1	TRBJ2-1	TRBD2	-	CASSPGLAGIYEQFF	TGCGCCAGCAGCCCAGGACTAGCGGGTATATATGAGCAGTTCTTC
TRBV20-1	TRBJ2-1	TRBD2	many	CSASTGTSYNEQFF	TGCAGTGCTAGCACCGGGACTAGCTACAATGAGCAGTTCTTC
TRBV20-1	TRBJ1-5	-	-	CSARGSGEQPQHF	TGCAGTGCTAGAGGTTCAGGGGAGCAGCCCCAGCATTTT
TRBV6-2/TRBV6-3	TRBJ1-5	-	many	CASSYGYGGNQPQHF	TGTGCCAGCAGTTACGGGTATGGAGGGAATCAGCCCCAGCATTTT
TRBV20-1	TRBJ2-5	TRBD2	many	CSARAPGLAGIQETQYF	TGCAGTGCTAGAGCCCCCGGACTAGCGGGGATCCAAGAGACCCAGTACTTC
TRBV2	TRBJ2-1	-	many	CASSGDIEQFF	TGTGCCAGCTCCGGGGATATAGAGCAGTTCTTC
TRBV12-3/TRBV12-4	TRBJ1-2	-	many	CASSWVSSYGYTF	TGTGCCAGCAGTTGGGTGTCGAGCTATGGCTACACCTTC
TRBV7-8	TRBJ2-6	-	few	CASSIQRLLSGANVLTF	TGTGCCAGCAGCATTCAGCGGTTACTCTCTGGGGCCAACGTCCTGACTTTC
TRBV2	TRBJ2-1	TRBD2	many	CASRAGGYEQFF	TGTGCCAGCCGAGCGGGAGGGTATGAGCAGTTCTTC
TRBV6-1	TRBJ2-7	TRBD1	-	CASSARQGESSEQYF	TGTGCCAGCAGTGCAAGACAGGGGGAGAGCAGCGAGCAGTACTTC
TRBV12-3/TRBV12-4	TRBJ1-4	-	many	CASSPDPAGEKLFF	TGTGCCAGCAGTCCCGACCCTGCGGGGGAAAAACTGTTTTTT
TRBV24-1	TRBJ2-1	TRBD1	few	CATSDAPGQGVYNEQFF	TGTGCCACCAGTGATGCCCCGGGACAGGGGGTGTACAATGAGCAGTTCTTC
TRBV14	TRBJ1-3	TRBD1	many	CASSLRTGFSGNTIYF	TGTGCCAGCAGTCTACGGACAGGGTTCTCTGGAAACACCATATATTTT
TRBV5-1	TRBJ2-7	-	few	CASHGGPSYEQYF	TGCGCCAGCCACGGAGGGCCCTCCTACGAGCAGTACTTC
TRBV4-1	TRBJ2-1	-	many	CASSQEVAGLWADEQFF	TGCGCCAGCAGCCAAGAGGTTGCGGGACTCTGGGCCGATGAGCAGTTCTTC
TRBV5-1	TRBJ2-5	TRBD1	many	CASSPQRGPGETQYF	TGCGCCAGCAGCCCCCAGAGGGGGCCCGGGGAGACCCAGTACTTC
TRBV30	TRBJ2-1	TRBD2	many	CAGTSEIWNEQFF	TGTGCTGGGACTAGCGAGATCTGGAATGAGCAGTTCTTC
TRBV3-1	TRBJ1-2	TRBD1	few	CASSHLPGQGARGYTF	TGTGCCAGCAGCCACTTACCGGGACAGGGGGCTCGAGGCTACACCTTC
TRBV12-3/TRBV12-4	TRBJ2-1	-	many	CASSPRLEQFF	TGTGCCAGCAGCCCCCGACTGGAGCAGTTCTTC